These 25 T cell receptor beta chains share one sample of origin, sequenced in a study of OX40 agonist ivuxolimab in advanced cancers. The table came from immunoSEQ multiplex PCR; TCRdb's copy has only in-frame clones and leaves some out. The table has some 37,000 clones, approximately 79% seen once. The input for sequencing was CD4+ or CD8+ T cells sorted from blood, taken in a trial of the OX40 agonist ivuxolimab. These receptors were obtained from an adult with an advanced solid tumor such as melanoma, head and neck, liver or kidney cancer.

The table lists this clone with a count of one. The gene calls are TRBV6-4 and TRBJ2-2; a weak D match, TRBD1 (6 bases). V lost 2 bases and J lost 4, with 8 bases in between. CDR1 and CDR2 (germline): MRHNA, SNTAGT. The CDR3 is made up of 14 amino acids. CDR3 in amino acids: CASSDVGGTGELFF. In nucleotides, the CDR3 is TGTGCCAGCAGTGACGTAGGGGGCACCGGGGAGCTGTTTTTT.

The chain recombines TRBV6-5 with TRBJ1-5, with TRBD1 matching 7 bases. Trimming cost V 4 bases and J 2 bases; bases outside gene matches: 5. CDR1 and CDR2 (germline): MNHEY, SVGAGI. This CDR3 is 15 amino acids long. The CDR3 loop is CASSSAGTGNQPQHF. The CDR3 coding sequence is TGTGCCAGCAGTTCAGCTGGGACAGGCAATCAGCCCCAGCATTTT.

This chain joins TRBV5-4 and TRBJ2-2; tentatively, D is TRBD1 (6 bases). Trimming removed 4 bases from V and 8 bases from J, with 18 bases in between. CDR1 is SGHNT and CDR2 is YYREEE in the germline V gene (reference sequence). This CDR3 has 15 residues. CDR3 amino acids: CASSLHGTPKGELFF. CDR3 coding DNA: TGTGCCAGCAGCCTGCATGGGACACCAAAGGGGGAGCTGTTTTTT.

The chain carries TRBV10-3 and TRBJ1-2; D ambiguous. The V end lost 3 bases, the J end lost 3 bases, and 14 bases lay between the germline ends. Germline V CDR1 and CDR2: ENHRY, SYGVKD. The CDR3 covers 15 residues. CDR3: CAISDLKPRDYGYTF. CDR3 nucleotide sequence: TGTGCCATCAGTGATCTGAAGCCCCGGGACTATGGCTACACCTTC.

The sample holds a few counts of this clone. The chain joins TRBV7-3 to TRBJ2-2; 10 nucleotides line up with TRBD1. The CDR3 contains 17 residues. V gave up 5 bases and J gave up 2 bases; unmatched junction bases: 8. Germline lookup yields CDR1 SGHTA and CDR2 FQGTGA. Here the CDR3 reads CASSPFMTGGNTGELFF. The DNA for the CDR3 is TGTGCCAGCAGCCCCTTTATGACAGGGGGCAACACCGGGGAGCTGTTTTTT.

V is TRBV5-6 and J is TRBJ2-7; D uncertain. V shed 0 bases and J shed 6 bases, with 16 bases lying between them. The CDR3 contains 15 residues. Germline V gene data show CDR1 as SGHDT and CDR2 as YYEEEE. The DNA of the CDR3 is TGTGCCAGCAGCTTGGGGGCGCTGACGTGGGCCGAGCAGTACTTC. Its translation: CASSLGALTWAEQYF.

This clone has just one count. The V and J genes are TRBV6-5 and TRBJ1-1; D uncertain. This CDR3 comprises 13 residues. Trimming pared 2 bases from V and 5 bases from J, leaving 9 bases between. The germline gives CDR1 MNHEY, CDR2 SVGAGI. The CDR3 sequence: CASSYAEGTEAFF. CDR3 DNA: TGTGCCAGCAGTTACGCCGAGGGAACTGAAGCTTTCTTT.

The chain carries TRBV10-1 and TRBJ2-4, with D hard to call. In germline, CDR1 is WNHNN, CDR2 SYGVQD (reference sequence). CDR3 length: 14 residues. The ends were cut back, 5 bases at V and 0 bases at J, with 8 bases in the middle. As DNA, the CDR3 is TGCGCCAGCAGTTCCAGCATAGCCAAAAACATTCAGTACTTC. It specifies CASSSSIAKNIQYF.

The chain combines TRBV11-2 with TRBJ1-2; D is unresolved. Between the trimmed V and J ends, which lost 5 bases and 3 bases, there was a span of 10 bases. From germline, CDR1 is SGHAT and CDR2 FQNNGV. The CDR3 has 13 residues. The CDR3 region has the DNA TGTGCCAGCAGCCCAAGACAAGACTATGGCTACACCTTC. It translates to CASSPRQDYGYTF.

The chain couples TRBV7-9 to TRBJ1-1; D is ambiguous. The CDR3 totals 15 residues. CDR1 and CDR2 from the germline V gene are SEHNR and FQNEAQ (reference sequence). Between the trimmed V and J ends, which lost 5 bases and 1 base, there was a span of 14 bases. CDR3 bases: TGTGCCAGCAGCCACGCGGGTGGAGGGAACACTGAAGCTTTCTTT. It codes for CASSHAGGGNTEAFF.

The chain uses TRBV18 and TRBJ2-2; weak D call: TRBD1 (6 bases). The CDR3 totals 15 residues. Germline V gene lookup returns CDR1 KGHSH and CDR2 LQKENI. V lost 3 bases to trimming and J lost 3 bases, with 11 bases between them. This CDR3 is CASSPRGKDTGELFF. Written as DNA, the CDR3 is TGTGCCAGCTCACCCAGGGGAAAGGACACCGGGGAGCTGTTTTTT.

In this sample, this clone turned up once. This chain links TRBV10-3 with TRBJ1-1; no clear D. Germline values: CDR1 ENHRY, CDR2 SYGVKD. The germline V and J ends were trimmed by 5 bases and 5 bases, with 9 bases remaining between them. The CDR3 length is 12 residues. For the CDR3, the DNA is TGTGCCATCAGTCGAGAGCTTACTGAAGCTTTCTTT. Translated: CAISRELTEAFF.

This chain joins TRBV7-9 and TRBJ2-3, with TRBD2 as a possible D gene (7 bases). The V end lost 5 bases, the J end lost 0 bases, and 18 bases lay between the germline ends. CDR1 is SEHNR, CDR2 FQNEAQ, per germline (reference sequence). The CDR3 length is 17 residues. The CDR3 reads CASSPLGGRGSTDTQYF. DNA of the CDR3: TGTGCCAGCAGCCCCCTCGGGGGGCGGGGGAGCACAGATACGCAGTATTTT.

The rearrangement uses TRBV6-6 and TRBJ2-2; D is perhaps TRBD1 (5 bases). CDR1 is MNHNY and CDR2 is SVGAGI in the germline V gene (reference sequence). The CDR3 covers 13 residues. Trimming pared 8 bases from V and 7 bases from J, leaving 14 bases between. CDR3 bases: TGTGCCAGCGGGCCCACAGGAATCGGGGAGCTGTTTTTT. It yields the protein CASGPTGIGELFF.

The chain has TRBV9 and TRBJ1-1, with D perhaps TRBD1 (6 bases). The V end was cut by 2 bases, the J end by 8 bases, with 13 bases between. Germline CDR1 reads SGDLS; CDR2 reads YYNGEE. The CDR3 totals 13 residues. The CDR3 reads CASSVAPDREAFF. The DNA for the CDR3 is TGTGCCAGCAGCGTGGCCCCCGACAGGGAAGCTTTCTTT.

For this clone: One end of the junction varies from germline; a read error may be responsible. This rearrangement joins TRBV25-1 to TRBJ1-1; no definite D call. Germline loops: CDR1 MGHDK, CDR2 SYGVNS. CDR3 length: 13 residues. In DNA form, the CDR3 reads TGTGCCAGCAGTGAACAGACGGGCACTAAAGCTTTCTTT. This translates into CASSEQTGTKAFF.

Details on this clone: Other DNA sequences of this sample code for an identical CDR3. The chain couples TRBV18 to TRBJ1-2; a weak D match, TRBD1 (6 bases). This CDR3 comprises 13 residues. Germline V gene sequence: CDR1 KGHSH, CDR2 LQKENI. Trimming left V 3 bases short and J 2 bases short, with 7 bases between. CDR3 DNA sequence: TGTGCCAGCTCACCGGACAGAAACTATGGCTACACCTTC. This sequence encodes CASSPDRNYGYTF.

Here the CDR3 reads CASRFRDRAFYEQYF. In DNA form, the CDR3 reads TGTGCCAGCAGGTTCCGGGACAGGGCATTCTACGAGCAGTACTTC. The rearrangement uses TRBV6-5 and TRBJ2-7; 9 bases match TRBD1. V lost 6 bases and J lost 3; bases outside the gene matches: 9. The CDR3 loop spans 15 amino acids. Per the germline V gene, CDR1 is MNHEY and CDR2 is SVGAGI.

This clone was observed a handful of times. The chain recombines TRBV27 with TRBJ1-1, with 8 bases fitting TRBD1. The V and J ends lost 2 bases and 8 bases, in that order; junction bases with no gene match: 4. CDR1 is MNHEY, CDR2 SMNVEV, per germline (reference sequence). The CDR3 has 13 amino acids. The CDR3 loop reads CASSLRDRREAFF. In DNA form, the CDR3 reads TGTGCCAGCAGTTTAAGGGACAGGCGGGAAGCTTTCTTT.

The chain employs TRBV2 and TRBJ2-5; D is ambiguous. The CDR3 is made up of 15 amino acids. Looked up from germline, CDR1 is SNHLY and CDR2 is FYNNEI. V lost 2 bases and J lost 1, with 11 bases in between. For the CDR3, the DNA is TGTGCCAGCAGTGAATTCGAACAGACCCAAGAGACCCAGTACTTC. Protein product: CASSEFEQTQETQYF. The complete variable domain, with remaining parts taken from reference TRBV2 and TRBJ2-5, reads EPEVTQTPSHQVTQMGQEVILRCVPISNHLYFYWYRQILGQKVEFLVSFYNNEISEKSEIFDDQFSVERPDGSNFTLKIRSTKLEDSAMYFCASSEFEQTQETQYFGPGTRLLVL.

The chain employs TRBV10-3 and TRBJ2-7; D is unclear. CDR1 ENHRY and CDR2 SYGVKD come from the germline V gene. The CDR3 is 13 amino acids. The ends were cut back, 0 bases at V and 5 bases at J, with 8 bases in the middle. CDR3 loop: CAISESKDDEQYF. DNA for the CDR3: TGTGCCATCAGTGAGTCTAAAGACGACGAGCAGTACTTC.

For this clone: The DNA is left out, because the CDR3 cannot be placed on it with certainty; the CDR3 is given as TCRdb lists it. The chain employs TRBV27 and TRBJ2-7; TRBD2, as called in the table, went unchecked against the DNA. Termini included, the CDR3 measures 16 amino acids. Germline V CDR1 and CDR2: MNHEY, SMNVEV (reference sequence). The CDR3 is CASSTSGLAKPYEQYF.

The chain joins TRBV4-1 to TRBJ2-7, with D perhaps TRBD2 (7 bases). V gave up 0 bases and J gave up 3 bases, with 15 bases separating them. CDR3 length: 16 residues. In germline, CDR1 is MGHRA, CDR2 YSYEKL. The DNA of the CDR3 is TGCGCCAGCAGCCAAGATCATGCGGGGGCCAACTACGAGCAGTACTTC. Protein: CASSQDHAGANYEQYF.

This rearrangement joins TRBV19 to TRBJ2-1, with 11 bases lining up with TRBD2. With 6 bases clipped from V and 0 bases from J, the junction kept 16 bases outside the gene matches. This CDR3 has 20 amino acids. Germline lookup yields CDR1 LNHDA and CDR2 SQIVND (reference sequence). CDR3 sequence (DNA): TGTGCCAGTAGCCCCGTACTAGCGGGGGCCCTTATGAGCTCCTACAATGAGCAGTTCTTC. As protein: CASSPVLAGALMSSYNEQFF. Drawing the rest from reference TRBV19 and TRBJ2-1, the complete variable domain is DGGITQSPKYLFRKEGQNVTLSCEQNLNHDAMYWYRQDPGQGLRLIYYSQIVNDFQKGDIAEGYSVSREKKESFPLTVTSAQKNPTAFYLCASSPVLAGALMSSYNEQFFGPGTRLTVL.

The genes are TRBV6-5 and TRBJ2-7, with TRBD2 as a possible D gene (6 bases). This CDR3 is 14 amino acids long. Germline CDR1 MNHEY, CDR2 SVGAGI. Trimming shortened V by 5 bases and J by 3 bases, and 14 bases separated the two germline ends. This CDR3 is CASSTGDFSYEQYF. The CDR3 DNA reads TGTGCCAGCAGTACGGGGGACTTTAGCTACGAGCAGTACTTC.